The rows below give T cell receptor beta chains drawn from one sample of a study of untreated major depressive disorder. Sequenced by immunoSEQ multiplex PCR; TCRdb stores in-frame clones only, minus some. The repertoire holds tens of thousands of clones, with approximately 87% as singletons. Sequencing was carried out using CD4+ T cells from PBMCs. These receptors all come from a woman in her 30s in good health. Both conserved end residues are part of each CDR3. A D gene is named only where the DNA matches it firmly. Some rows mark clone size as missing; the rest say once, few, many or name a class of expanded clone.

J gene | V gene | clone size | D gene | CDR3 protein | CDR3 DNA
TRBJ2-7 | TRBV29-1 | NA | TRBD1 | CSVAGTGPHEQYF | TGCAGCGTAGCCGGGACAGGGCCGCACGAGCAGTACTTC
TRBJ2-1 | TRBV5-1 | NA | TRBD1 | CASSAYRGIYNEQFF | TGCGCCAGCAGCGCCTACAGGGGGATTTACAATGAGCAGTTCTTC
TRBJ1-4 | TRBV6-4 | NA | NA | CASSDIREAPNEKLFF | TGTGCCAGCAGTGACATCAGGGAGGCGCCTAATGAAAAACTGTTTTTT
TRBJ1-2 | TRBV30 | NA | NA | CAWSKGHGYGYTF | TGTGCCTGGAGTAAGGGGCACGGCTATGGCTACACCTTC
TRBJ1-1 | TRBV2 | NA | NA | CASSAIPNTEAFF | TGTGCCAGCAGTGCTATCCCAAACACTGAAGCTTTCTTT
TRBJ1-4 | TRBV30 | NA | TRBD1 | CAWRSDRVKLFF | TGTGCCTGGAGGTCGGACAGGGTAAAACTGTTTTTT
TRBJ2-7 | TRBV9 | once | NA | CASSVNPGGSPYEQYF | TGTGCCAGCAGCGTAAATCCGGGCGGCAGCCCCTACGAGCAGTACTTC
TRBJ2-7 | TRBV11-2 | once | NA | CASSSWTTYEQYF | TGTGCCAGCAGCTCCTGGACAACCTACGAGCAGTACTTC
TRBJ1-5 | TRBV2 | NA | TRBD1 | CASNVRGNQPQHF | TGTGCCAGCAATGTCAGGGGGAATCAGCCCCAGCATTTT
TRBJ1-6 | TRBV27 | NA | NA | CASTNTGRIYNSPLHF | TGTGCCAGCACCAATACGGGACGGATCTATAATTCACCCCTCCACTTT